Listed here are 24 T cell receptor beta chains from one sample, sequenced in a study of spatial heterogeneity in lung cancer. From the 5' RACE reads, TCRdb called clonotypes with MiXCR, one entry per CDR3 protein. Of 30,000 to 45,000 distinct CDR3 sequences in the sample, under 8% were seen once. The time point is: sample taken at primary tumor resection. Sequencing used PBMCs, obtained at surgery. All receptors come from a female donor with early-stage non-small cell lung cancer.

V is TRBV12-3 or TRBV12-4 and J is TRBJ2-1, with 10 bases fitting TRBD2. The trim removed 4 bases at V and 9 bases at J, leaving 9 bases unmatched. This CDR3 region has 15 residues. The CDR3 DNA sequence: TGTGCCAGCAGTTCGAGCGGGGGGGTACGTGGTGAGCAGTTCTTC. Translation gives CASSSSGGVRGEQFF.

In the case of this clonotype: This may come from a read error, since a much larger clone is one base off. The DNA for the CDR3 is TGTGCCAGCAGTGATAACCGACTTATCTACGAGCAGTACTTC. The encoded protein is CASSDNRLIYEQYF. V gene TRBV25-1 combines with J gene TRBJ2-7; D gene unclear. There are 14 residues in the CDR3. Germline V gene lookup returns CDR1 MGHDK and CDR2 SYGVNS. V lost 3 bases and J 3 bases, leaving 12 bases between the germline ends.

This clonotype was recorded a few times. This sequence joins TRBV10-3 and TRBJ2-7, with 10 bases that match TRBD2. The CDR3 is 12 residues long. Trimming removed 10 bases from V and 3 bases from J; junction bases left unmatched: 3. Germline lookup yields CDR1 ENHRY and CDR2 SYGVKD. The DNA for the CDR3 is TGTGCCAGTAAGCGGGAGGGCTACGAGCAGTACTTC. This translates into CASKREGYEQYF.

In its sample, this clonotype was seen many times. The chain combines TRBV7-9 with TRBJ2-7, with D hard to call. CDR3 length: 16 amino acids. V was trimmed by 0 bases and J by 0 bases, leaving 12 bases between them. Germline CDR1 SEHNR, CDR2 FQNEAQ (reference sequence). CDR3: CASSLAQSLGSYEQYF. For the CDR3, the DNA is TGTGCCAGCAGCTTAGCACAGTCACTGGGCTCCTACGAGCAGTACTTC.

This clonotype was detected many times. The rearrangement links TRBV20-1 to TRBJ2-7; 9 bases are shared with TRBD1. The CDR3 extends over 12 amino acids. The germline gives CDR1 DFQATT, CDR2 SNEGSKA (reference sequence). The trim removed 7 bases at V and 5 bases at J, leaving 6 bases unmatched. The CDR3 loop is CSGWTGVHEQYF. The DNA of the CDR3 is TGCAGTGGGTGGACAGGGGTCCACGAGCAGTACTTC.

In the case of this clonotype: This may arise from a read error, as a much more abundant clone is one base away. The final CDR3 position lacks the conserved phenylalanine or tryptophan, pointing to a likely read error. This chain links TRBV5-1 with TRBJ2-3, with D unresolved. V was shortened by 4 bases and J by 2 bases, with 11 bases between the two germline ends. CDR1 is SGHRS and CDR2 is YFSETQ in the germline V gene. CDR3 length: 14 amino acids. The CDR3 loop is CASSRNRLTDTQYY. The CDR3, as DNA: TGCGCCAGCAGCCGAAACAGACTCACAGATACGCAGTATTAT.

The DNA for the CDR3 is TGTGCCAGTAGTATAGCGGGAGACTACGAGCAGTACTTC. Protein: CASSIAGDYEQYF. V usage is TRBV19 and J usage is TRBJ2-7, with D possibly TRBD2 on 6 matching bases. Germline V CDR1 and CDR2: LNHDA, SQIVND (reference sequence). Deletions cut 1 base from V and 3 bases from J, with 7 bases between. This CDR3 has 13 amino acids.

This clonotype was counted only a few times. The V call is TRBV4-3, the J call TRBJ1-6; D not certain. Germline V gene sequence: CDR1 LGHNA, CDR2 YSLEER. Trimming took 0 bases from V and 9 from J, leaving 12 bases between them. This CDR3 spans 15 amino acids. This CDR3 reads CASSQDNGPGSPLHF. As DNA, the CDR3 is TGCGCCAGCAGCCAAGATAATGGACCGGGTTCACCCCTCCACTTT.

The CDR3 sequence: CASSPGNTEAFF. The CDR3 region has the DNA TGTGCCAGCTCACCGGGAAACACTGAAGCTTTCTTT. V gene TRBV18 combines with J gene TRBJ1-1, with D unresolved. The V gene's germline CDR1 is KGHSH and CDR2 LQKENI. The CDR3 covers 12 residues. Trimming removed 3 bases at V and 2 bases at J, with 4 bases between.

The genes are TRBV7-8 and TRBJ2-1, with D perhaps given as TRBD1 or TRBD2 (5 bases each). This CDR3 has 16 residues. Looked up from germline, CDR1 is SGHVS and CDR2 is FQNEAQ. Trimming removed 2 bases from V and 0 bases from J, with 11 bases in between. The CDR3 DNA is TGTGCCAGCAGCTTAAGGGACCCCAGCTCCTACAATGAGCAGTTCTTC. Its protein product is CASSLRDPSSYNEQFF. The full variable domain, rest sourced from reference TRBV7-8 and TRBJ2-1, is GAGVSQSPRYKVAKRGQDVALRCDPISGHVSLFWYQQALGQGPEFLTYFQNEAQLDKSGLPSDRFFAERPEGSVSTLKIQRTQQEDSAVYLCASSLRDPSSYNEQFFGPGTRLTVL.

The V and J genes are TRBV6-1 and TRBJ1-6; D unresolved. The V end lost 7 bases, the J end lost 7 bases, and 14 bases lay between the germline ends. CDR1 and CDR2 from the germline V gene are MNHNS and SASEGT. This CDR3 region has 14 residues. The CDR3 here is CASTGLSLNSPLHF. Written as DNA, the CDR3 is TGTGCCAGCACCGGCCTGTCGTTGAATTCACCCCTCCACTTT.

This clonotype has a count of ten or more. This chain joins TRBV4-2 and TRBJ2-3, with 8 positions matching TRBD1. The length of the CDR3 is 16 residues. Germline assignment: CDR1 LGHNA and CDR2 YNFKEQ. The V segment lost 2 bases and the J segment 2 bases; nucleotides outside the gene matches: 6. In DNA, the CDR3 is TGTGCCAGCAGCCAATTCGGACAGGGTCCCACAGATACGCAGTATTTT. This encodes CASSQFGQGPTDTQYF.

In its sample, this clonotype was seen many times. The V call is TRBV12-3 or TRBV12-4, the J call TRBJ2-7; 11 bases agree with TRBD1. V was pared by 3 bases and J by 5 bases, with 6 bases of the junction left unmatched. This CDR3 region has 15 residues. Written as DNA, the CDR3 is TGTGCCAGCAGTTTTAGGACAGGGGGCGCGGACGAGCAGTACTTC. Its protein product is CASSFRTGGADEQYF.

In its sample, this clonotype was seen many times. This chain joins TRBV6-2 or TRBV6-3 and TRBJ2-3; unclear D gene. The CDR3 extends over 12 amino acids. Germline V CDR1 and CDR2: MNHEY, SVGEGT. V shed 6 bases and J shed 5 bases, with 9 bases lying between them. The CDR3 DNA reads TGTGCCAGCAGGCCTCCGGGAGATACGCAGTATTTT. This codes for CASRPPGDTQYF.

This clonotype was observed a handful of times. The chain joins TRBV7-9 to TRBJ1-4; D might be TRBD1 (6 bases). Looked up from germline, CDR1 is SEHNR and CDR2 is FQNEAQ (reference sequence). This CDR3 is 15 amino acids long. V shed 5 bases and J shed 3 bases, with 13 bases lying between them. Here the CDR3 reads CASSQQQGPNEKLFF. Written as DNA, the CDR3 is TGTGCCAGCAGCCAACAACAGGGTCCTAATGAAAAACTGTTTTTT.

This chain joins TRBV7-2 and TRBJ2-2; 7 bases match TRBD1. Looked up from germline, CDR1 is SGHTA and CDR2 is FQGNSA. Germline trimming cut 6 bases from V and 3 bases from J; bases unmatched to any gene: 4. The CDR3 has 14 amino acids. CDR3 sequence: CASSPDRYTGELFF. The CDR3 bases are TGTGCCAGCAGTCCGGACAGGTACACCGGGGAGCTGTTTTTT. Using reference TRBV7-2 and TRBJ2-2 for the parts outside the CDR3, the full variable domain is GAGVSQSPSNKVTEKGKDVELRCDPISGHTALYWYRQSLGQGLEFLIYFQGNSAPDKSGLPSDRFSAERTGGSVSTLTIQRTQQEDSAVYLCASSPDRYTGELFFGEGSRLTVL.

This chain joins TRBV5-4 and TRBJ1-5, with D hard to call. Trimming stripped 0 bases from V and 6 bases from J, with 7 bases between. CDR1 and CDR2 (germline): SGHNT, YYREEE (reference sequence). This CDR3 is 13 amino acids long. CDR3 amino acids: CASSLEGSQPQHF. In DNA, the CDR3 is TGTGCCAGCAGCTTGGAAGGGAGTCAGCCCCAGCATTTT.

The table lists this clonotype with a few counts. The chain links TRBV6-1 to TRBJ1-5; perhaps TRBD1 as D (6 bases). From germline, CDR1 is MNHNS and CDR2 SASEGT. V was trimmed by 6 bases and J by 4 bases, leaving 13 bases between them. The CDR3 spans 14 residues. The CDR3 nucleotides read TGTGCCAGCAGCCGGACAGCCTTAAATCAGCCCCAGCATTTT. Encoded protein: CASSRTALNQPQHF.

This clonotype was observed a handful of times. The chain uses TRBV30 and TRBJ2-5, with D possibly matching TRBD1 (5 bases). The CDR3 covers 13 residues. Germline V gene data show CDR1 as GTSNPN and CDR2 as SVGIG (reference sequence). Deletions cut 0 bases from V and 5 bases from J, with 10 bases between. The CDR3 loop reads CAWSVLRAETQYF. As DNA, the CDR3 is TGTGCCTGGAGTGTACTCAGGGCCGAGACCCAGTACTTC.

This clonotype was counted many times. The gene calls are TRBV12-3 or TRBV12-4 and TRBJ2-3; D is ambiguous. The CDR3 is 14 residues long. The V gene lost 3 bases and the J gene lost 6 bases, with 13 bases spanning the gap. The CDR3, as DNA: TGTGCCAGCAGTTTTAGCACGCCCAGGGATACGCAGTATTTT. Translation gives CASSFSTPRDTQYF.

This clonotype has only a few counts. V and J are TRBV18 and TRBJ2-7, with 10 bases aligning to TRBD2. CDR1 KGHSH and CDR2 LQKENI come from the germline V gene. The CDR3 extends over 15 amino acids. V was pared by 4 bases and J by 2 bases, with 5 bases of the junction left unmatched. The CDR3 DNA reads as TGTGCCAGCTCACTGGGACTAGCGCCAACCTACGAGCAGTACTTC. The encoded protein is CASSLGLAPTYEQYF.

The chain employs TRBV4-3 and TRBJ1-2; no clear D gene. The germline V gene encodes CDR1 LGHNA and CDR2 YSLEER. V was shortened by 2 bases and J by 4 bases, with 8 bases between the two germline ends. The length of the CDR3 is 13 residues. Here the CDR3 DNA reads TGCGCCAGCAGCCAAATAACGGGCTATGGCTACACCTTC. The encoded protein is CASSQITGYGYTF.

This clonotype was seen at least ten times. V usage is TRBV20-1 and J usage is TRBJ1-1; 8 bases line up with TRBD1. Losses at the gene ends were 6 bases for V and 4 bases for J; bases not matched to a gene: 10. Germline lookup yields CDR1 DFQATT and CDR2 SNEGSKA (reference sequence). This CDR3 is 14 amino acids long. The DNA for the CDR3 is TGCAGTGCCCCCGGGCCGGACAGGGCCACTGAAGCTTTCTTT. Its translation is CSAPGPDRATEAFF.

The sample holds many counts of this clonotype. V gene TRBV12-3 or TRBV12-4 combines with J gene TRBJ2-3, with D possibly matching TRBD1 (5 bases). The CDR3 is 13 residues long. Trimming cost V 4 bases and J 3 bases, with 8 bases left between them. The CDR3 loop reads CASSSAGTDTQYF. In DNA form, the CDR3 reads TGTGCCAGCAGTTCCGCAGGGACAGATACGCAGTATTTT.